This T cell receptor (beta chain) was sequenced during a study of cytomegalovirus exposure and HLA in healthy donors. PCR primers comprised 60 Vbeta and 13 Jbeta primers. The data were produced by immunoSEQ multiplex PCR, yet TCRdb's version contains in-frame clones alone and is incomplete. The table lists about 190,000 clones, around 75% of them singletons. V was pared by 5 bases and J by 6 bases, with 17 bases between. Germline lookup yields CDR1 KGHSH and CDR2 LQKENI. The CDR3 is 15 amino acids. The TCR sequence derives from a man between 35 and 55 years old in good health and CMV-seropositive. What was sequenced was PBMCs. This chain joins TRBV18 and TRBJ1-5; D is ambiguous. The CDR3 region has the DNA TGTGCCAGCTCAAGCGAGGGAGTGCGTTCTCAGCCCCAGCATTTT. This sequence encodes CASSSEGVRSQPQHF.